Detailed here is one T cell receptor (beta chain). No antigen is known for it. It was with 60 Vbeta and 13 Jbeta primers that the PCR ran. Clones were read by immunoSEQ multiplex PCR, and TCRdb kept only the in-frame ones, dropping some. The sample lists just over 200,000 clones, 70% occurring once. The sample is drawn from a study of cytomegalovirus exposure and HLA in healthy donors. Overall study results and limits: Later analysis identified a missense DCLRE1C variant that was linked to TCR beta V- and J-gene trimming.

V lost 2 bases and J 2 bases, leaving 6 bases between the germline ends. The CDR3 runs to 12 residues. Germline V CDR1 and CDR2: SQVTM, ANQGSEA. The sequenced material came from PBMCs. The gene calls are TRBV29-1 and TRBJ1-2; D call uncertain. This receptor was identified in a man aged 35 to 55 in good health and CMV-seropositive. The CDR3 region has the DNA TGCAGCGTTGAAAGCCCAAACTATGGCTACACCTTC. This sequence encodes CSVESPNYGYTF.